This entry concerns a single T cell receptor beta chain. The antigen is not known. Germline CDR1 is GTSNPN and CDR2 is SVGIG (reference sequence). The CDR3 has 20 amino acids. V was clipped by 0 bases and J by 6 bases; unmatched bases: 22. The entry originates in a study of graft-versus-host responses after intestinal transplantation. Study overall: All recipients were transplanted with multivisceral, liver-intestinal, or isolated intestinal grafts.

The table came from immunoSEQ multiplex PCR; TCRdb's copy has only in-frame clones and leaves some out. Here the sample spans about 25,000 clones, roughly 82% being singletons. The source of this sequence is a human donor who was the organ donor for an intestinal transplant. The V and J genes are TRBV30 and TRBJ2-4, with 8 bases identical to TRBD2. The source was unstimulated CD8+ T cells sorted from spleen or lymph node cells, collected before transplant. CDR3 loop: CAWSVLLNGTSGTKPNIQYF. The DNA of the CDR3 is TGTGCCTGGAGTGTACTTCTGAATGGCACTAGCGGAACTAAACCAAACATTCAGTACTTC.